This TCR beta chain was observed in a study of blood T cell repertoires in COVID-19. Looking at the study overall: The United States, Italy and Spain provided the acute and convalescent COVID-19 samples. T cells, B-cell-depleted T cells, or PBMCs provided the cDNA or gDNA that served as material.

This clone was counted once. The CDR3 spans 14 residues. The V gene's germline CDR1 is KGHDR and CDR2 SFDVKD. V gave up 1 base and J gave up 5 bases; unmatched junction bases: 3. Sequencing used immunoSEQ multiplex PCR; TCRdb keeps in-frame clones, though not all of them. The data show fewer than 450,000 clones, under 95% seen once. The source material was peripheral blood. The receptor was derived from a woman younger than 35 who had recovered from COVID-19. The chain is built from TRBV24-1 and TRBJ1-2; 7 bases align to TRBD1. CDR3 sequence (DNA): TGTGCCACCAGTGATTTTCCAGGGGGTTATGGCTACACCTTC. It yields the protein CATSDFPGGYGYTF.